The 10 T cell receptor beta chains below were found in one sample sequenced in a study of Graves' ophthalmopathy and Graves' hyperthyroidism. RNA served as the template for amplifying TCR beta CDR3 regions. Investigators did first-round RT-PCR with HTBI primers, then second-round multiplex PCR. TCRdb used MiXCR to reprocess the multiplex PCR reads, holding one entry per CDR3 protein. The data contain roughly 380,000 distinct CDR3 sequences, less than 20% of them singletons. Sequences were obtained from peripheral blood. Receptors originate from a woman between 18 and 29 years old with stable Graves' hyperthyroidism.

The genes are TRBV12-3 or TRBV12-4 and TRBJ1-1, with D possibly TRBD1 on 5 matching bases. The V end lost 4 bases, the J end lost 2 bases, and 14 bases lay between the germline ends. This CDR3 is 15 amino acids long. CDR3 DNA: TGTGCCAGCAGTTCTCAGCAGGGAGGAAACACTGAAGCTTTCTTT. Translating gives CASSSQQGGNTEAFF.

The CDR3 coding sequence is TGTGCCGGCAGCTTAAAGGACCACGAGCAGTACGTC. It codes for CAGSLKDHEQYV. The J gene is TRBJ2-7, the V gene TRBV11-3; D is uncertain. CDR3 length: 12 residues. Germline CDR1 reads SGHNT; CDR2 reads YENEEA.

This clonotype was seen repeatedly, ten times or more. V usage is TRBV9 and J usage is TRBJ1-1, with 9 bases matching TRBD1. The trim removed 3 bases at V and 4 bases at J, leaving 7 bases unmatched. Germline V lookup: CDR1 SGDLS, CDR2 YYNGEE. This CDR3 contains 15 residues. CDR3 nucleotide sequence: TGTGCCAGCAGCGGGAAGAAGACAGGGGGCACTGAAGCTTTCTTT. This gives the protein CASSGKKTGGTEAFF.

In its sample, this clonotype was seen a few times. This chain links TRBV19 with TRBJ2-7; D is ambiguous. The CDR3 is 14 amino acids. CDR1 and CDR2 from the germline V gene are LNHDA and SQIVND (reference sequence). Trimming took 0 bases from V and 6 from J, leaving 12 bases between them. CDR3 DNA sequence: TGTGCCAGTAGTATAGACGCCCACAAGATCGAGCAGTACTTC. It translates to CASSIDAHKIEQYF.

This clonotype was counted ten times or more. This chain connects TRBV19 to TRBJ1-3; D gene ambiguous. Trimming took off 8 bases at V and 0 bases at J, with 8 bases between the two ends. Germline-derived CDR1 and CDR2 are LNHDA and SQIVND (reference sequence). The CDR3 has 13 amino acids. DNA for the CDR3: TGTGCCAGTCGGCACAGCTCTGGAAACACCATATATTTT. Translation: CASRHSSGNTIYF.

This clonotype was detected ten times or more. As DNA, the CDR3 is TGTGCCAGCAGTTTACTAGGTGGGGGGAACACTGAAGCTTTCTTT. It is translated as CASSLLGGGNTEAFF. The chain has TRBV12-3 or TRBV12-4 and TRBJ1-1, with a possible D match to TRBD1 (5 bases). Between the trimmed V and J ends, which lost 2 bases and 1 base, there was a span of 11 bases. The CDR3 is 15 amino acids.

This clonotype was detected only a few times. The chain recombines TRBV6-2 or TRBV6-3 with TRBJ2-5, with a weak D call TRBD1 (6 bases). The CDR3 spans 13 residues. Germline V gene lookup returns CDR1 MNHEY and CDR2 SVGEGT. V lost 7 bases, J lost 5 bases, and 14 bases lay in between. DNA of the CDR3: TGTGCCAGCACTGCCACAGGGTCGGAGACCCAGTACTTC. Translating gives CASTATGSETQYF.

Of note for this clonotype: This sequence may be a read error, since a much larger clone differs from it by one base. The rearrangement joins TRBV25-1 to TRBJ1-1; D may be TRBD1 (6 bases). V was cut by 1 base and J by 0 bases, with 18 bases left in between. CDR3 size: 18 residues. The germline gives CDR1 MGHDK, CDR2 SYGVNS. DNA of the CDR3: TGTGCCAGCAGTGAATCGCAATGGTCAGGGGAAATGAACACTGAAGCTTTCTTT. Protein product: CASSESQWSGEMNTEAFF.

With regard to this clonotype: A much larger clone sits a single nucleotide away, making a read error possible. The chain employs TRBV5-1 and TRBJ2-2; D may correspond to TRBD1 or TRBD2 (5 bases each). Germline V CDR1 and CDR2: SGHRS, YFSETQ. Trimming removed 4 bases from V and 0 bases from J, with 16 bases in between. The CDR3 is made up of 17 amino acids. This chain's CDR3 is CASSRKPGAANTGELFF. The CDR3 region has the DNA TGCGCCAGCAGCCGAAAGCCCGGGGCAGCGAACACCGGGGAGCTGTTTTTT.

In its sample, this clonotype was seen many times. The rearrangement links TRBV29-1 to TRBJ1-1; D remains ambiguous. CDR1 and CDR2 from the germline V gene are SQVTM and ANQGSEA. V shed 7 bases and J shed 1 base, with 10 bases lying between them. This CDR3 comprises 12 residues. CDR3 residues: CSGIDGNTEAFF. The CDR3 DNA sequence: TGCAGCGGCATCGATGGGAACACTGAAGCTTTCTTT.